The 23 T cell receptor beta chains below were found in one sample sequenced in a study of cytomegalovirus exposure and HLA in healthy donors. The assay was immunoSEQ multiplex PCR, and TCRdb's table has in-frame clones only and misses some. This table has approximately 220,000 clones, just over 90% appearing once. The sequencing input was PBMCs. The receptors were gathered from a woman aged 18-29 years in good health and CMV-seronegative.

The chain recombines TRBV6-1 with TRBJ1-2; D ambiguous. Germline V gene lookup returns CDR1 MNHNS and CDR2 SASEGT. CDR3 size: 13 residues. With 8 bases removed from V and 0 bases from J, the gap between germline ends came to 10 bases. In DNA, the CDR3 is TGTGCCAGCGCCCCCGGGGCTAACTATGGCTACACCTTC. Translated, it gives CASAPGANYGYTF.

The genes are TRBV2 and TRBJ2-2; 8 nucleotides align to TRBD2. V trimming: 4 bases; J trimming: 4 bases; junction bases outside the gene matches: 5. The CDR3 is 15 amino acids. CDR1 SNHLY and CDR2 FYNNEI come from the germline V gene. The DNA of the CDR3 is TGTGCCAGCAGTGGTTTCCTAGCGGGCACCGGGGAGCTGTTTTTT. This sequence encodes CASSGFLAGTGELFF.

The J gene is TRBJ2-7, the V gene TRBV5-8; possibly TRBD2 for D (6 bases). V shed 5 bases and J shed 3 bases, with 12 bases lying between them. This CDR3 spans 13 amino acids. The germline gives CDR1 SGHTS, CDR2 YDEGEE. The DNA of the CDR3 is TGTGCCAGCAGGAGGGGACTGGACTACGAGCAGTACTTC. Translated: CASRRGLDYEQYF.

The CDR3, as DNA: TGTGCCAGCAGCTCAAGTCCGAGGGACTATGGCTACACCTTC. Protein product: CASSSSPRDYGYTF. The rearrangement links TRBV7-9 to TRBJ1-2, with D unresolved. CDR1 SEHNR and CDR2 FQNEAQ come from the germline V gene (reference sequence). Between the trimmed V and J ends, which lost 4 bases and 3 bases, there was a span of 12 bases. This CDR3 has 14 amino acids. Based on the CDR3 plus reference TRBV7-9 and TRBJ1-2, the full variable domain is DTGVSQNPRHKITKRGQNVTFRCDPISEHNRLYWYRQTLGQGPEFLTYFQNEAQLEKSRLLSDRFSAERPKGSFSTLEIQRTEQGDSAMYLCASSSSPRDYGYTFGSGTRLTVV.

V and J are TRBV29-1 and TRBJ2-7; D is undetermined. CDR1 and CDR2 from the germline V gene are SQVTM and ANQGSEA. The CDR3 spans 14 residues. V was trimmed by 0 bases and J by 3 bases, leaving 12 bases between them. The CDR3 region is CSVEDRVRGYEQYF. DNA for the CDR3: TGCAGCGTTGAAGATCGGGTCAGAGGCTACGAGCAGTACTTC.

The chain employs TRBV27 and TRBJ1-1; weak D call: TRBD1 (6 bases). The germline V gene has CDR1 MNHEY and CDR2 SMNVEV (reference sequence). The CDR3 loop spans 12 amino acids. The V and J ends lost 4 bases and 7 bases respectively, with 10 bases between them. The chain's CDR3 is CASSSQGREAFF. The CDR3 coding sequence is TGTGCCAGCAGTTCACAGGGCCGTGAAGCTTTCTTT.

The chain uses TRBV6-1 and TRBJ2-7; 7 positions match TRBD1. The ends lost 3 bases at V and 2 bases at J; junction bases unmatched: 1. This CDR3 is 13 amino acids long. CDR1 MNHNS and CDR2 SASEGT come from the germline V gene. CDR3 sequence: CASSEGQTYEQYF. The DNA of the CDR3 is TGTGCCAGCAGTGAGGGACAGACCTACGAGCAGTACTTC.

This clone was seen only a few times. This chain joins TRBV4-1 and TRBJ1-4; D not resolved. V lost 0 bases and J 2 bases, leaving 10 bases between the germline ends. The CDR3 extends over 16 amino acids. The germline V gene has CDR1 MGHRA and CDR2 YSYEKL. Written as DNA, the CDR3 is TGCGCCAGCAGCCAAGAGCTCTTGGGCACTAATGAAAAACTGTTTTTT. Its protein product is CASSQELLGTNEKLFF.

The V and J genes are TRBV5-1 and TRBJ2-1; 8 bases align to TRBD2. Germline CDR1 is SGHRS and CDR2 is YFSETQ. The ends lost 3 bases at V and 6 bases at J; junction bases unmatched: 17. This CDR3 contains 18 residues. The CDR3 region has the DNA TGCGCCAGCAGCTCTTACGCCATAGCGGGACTCTTGGGCAATGAGCAGTTCTTC. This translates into CASSSYAIAGLLGNEQFF.

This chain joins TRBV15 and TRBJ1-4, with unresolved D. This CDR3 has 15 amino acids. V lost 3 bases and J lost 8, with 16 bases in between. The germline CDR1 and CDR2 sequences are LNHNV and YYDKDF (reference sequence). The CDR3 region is CATSSDPTWAEKLFF. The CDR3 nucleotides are TGTGCCACCAGCAGTGACCCAACTTGGGCCGAAAAACTGTTTTTT.

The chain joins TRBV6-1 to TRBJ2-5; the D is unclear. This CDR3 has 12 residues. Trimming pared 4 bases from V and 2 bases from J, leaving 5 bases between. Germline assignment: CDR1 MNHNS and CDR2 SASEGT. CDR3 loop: CASSAEQETQYF. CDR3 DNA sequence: TGTGCCAGCAGTGCTGAGCAAGAGACCCAGTACTTC.

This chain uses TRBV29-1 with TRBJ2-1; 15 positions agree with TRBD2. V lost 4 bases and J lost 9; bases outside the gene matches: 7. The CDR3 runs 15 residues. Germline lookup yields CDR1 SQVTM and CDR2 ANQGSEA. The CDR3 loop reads CSVGGLAGGPGEQFF. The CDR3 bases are TGCAGCGTTGGAGGACTAGCGGGAGGGCCCGGTGAGCAGTTCTTC.

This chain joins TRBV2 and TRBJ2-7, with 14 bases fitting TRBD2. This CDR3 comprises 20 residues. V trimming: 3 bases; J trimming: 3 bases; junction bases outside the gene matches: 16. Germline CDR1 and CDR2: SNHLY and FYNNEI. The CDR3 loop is CASSETSGRVFFASDYEQYF. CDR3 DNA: TGTGCCAGCAGTGAGACTAGCGGGAGGGTCTTCTTTGCGAGCGACTACGAGCAGTACTTC.

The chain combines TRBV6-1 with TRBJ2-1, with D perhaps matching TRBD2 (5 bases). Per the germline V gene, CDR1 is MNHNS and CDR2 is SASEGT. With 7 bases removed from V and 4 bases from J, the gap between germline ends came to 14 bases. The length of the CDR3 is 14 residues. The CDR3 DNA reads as TGTGCCAGCACGGCTAGCAGTCTATACAATGAGCAGTTCTTC. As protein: CASTASSLYNEQFF.

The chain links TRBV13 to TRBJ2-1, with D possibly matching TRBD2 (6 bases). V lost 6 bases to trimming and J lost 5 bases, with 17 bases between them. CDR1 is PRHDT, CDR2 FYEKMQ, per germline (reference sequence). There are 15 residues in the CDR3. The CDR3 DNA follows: TGTGCCAGCAGTTCGACGGGAGCAGCCAACAATGAGCAGTTCTTC. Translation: CASSSTGAANNEQFF.

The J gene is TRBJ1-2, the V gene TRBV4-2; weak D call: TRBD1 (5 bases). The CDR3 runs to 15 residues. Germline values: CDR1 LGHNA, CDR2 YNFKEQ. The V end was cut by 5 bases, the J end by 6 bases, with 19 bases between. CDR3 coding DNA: TGTGCCAGCAGCAGCTGGGAGAGGGAGGGGAATGGCTACACCTTC. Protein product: CASSSWEREGNGYTF.

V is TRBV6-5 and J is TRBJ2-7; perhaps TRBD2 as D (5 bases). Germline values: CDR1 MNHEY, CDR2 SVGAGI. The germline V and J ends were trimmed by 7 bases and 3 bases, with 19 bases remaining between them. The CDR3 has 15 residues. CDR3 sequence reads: CASIICLRVVYEQYF. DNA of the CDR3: TGTGCCAGCATAATTTGTCTGCGGGTGGTCTACGAGCAGTACTTC.

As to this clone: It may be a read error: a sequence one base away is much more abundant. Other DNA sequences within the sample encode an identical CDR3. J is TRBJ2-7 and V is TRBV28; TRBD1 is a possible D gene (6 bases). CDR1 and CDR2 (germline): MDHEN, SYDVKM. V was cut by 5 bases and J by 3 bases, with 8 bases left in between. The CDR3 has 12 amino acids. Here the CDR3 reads CASSLRGYEQYF. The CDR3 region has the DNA TGTGCCAGCAGTCTCAGGGGCTACGAGCAGTACTTC.

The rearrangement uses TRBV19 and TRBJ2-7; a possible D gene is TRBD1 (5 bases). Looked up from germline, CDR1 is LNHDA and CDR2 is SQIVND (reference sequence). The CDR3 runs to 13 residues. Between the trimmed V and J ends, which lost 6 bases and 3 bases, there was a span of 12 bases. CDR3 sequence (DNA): TGTGCCAGTAGCCGCTTTCAGGGCTACGAGCAGTACTTC. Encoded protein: CASSRFQGYEQYF.

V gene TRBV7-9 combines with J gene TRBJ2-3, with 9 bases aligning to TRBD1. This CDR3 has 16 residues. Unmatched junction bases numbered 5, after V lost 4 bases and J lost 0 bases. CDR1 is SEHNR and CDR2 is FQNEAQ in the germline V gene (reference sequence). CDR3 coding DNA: TGTGCCAGCAGCTCGCCGGACAGGGGTAGCACAGATACGCAGTATTTT. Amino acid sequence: CASSSPDRGSTDTQYF.

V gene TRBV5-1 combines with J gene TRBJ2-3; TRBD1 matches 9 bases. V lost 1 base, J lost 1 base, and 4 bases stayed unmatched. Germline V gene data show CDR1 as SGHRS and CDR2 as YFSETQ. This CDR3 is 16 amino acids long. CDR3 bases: TGCGCCAGCAGCTTGTTACAGGGGGCTGGCACAGATACGCAGTATTTT. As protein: CASSLLQGAGTDTQYF.

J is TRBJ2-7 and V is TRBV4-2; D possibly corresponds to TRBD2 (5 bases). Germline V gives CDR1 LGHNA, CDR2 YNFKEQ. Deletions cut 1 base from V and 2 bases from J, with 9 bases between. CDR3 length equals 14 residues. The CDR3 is CASSQASGAYEQYF. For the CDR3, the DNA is TGTGCCAGCAGCCAAGCGAGCGGCGCCTACGAGCAGTACTTC.

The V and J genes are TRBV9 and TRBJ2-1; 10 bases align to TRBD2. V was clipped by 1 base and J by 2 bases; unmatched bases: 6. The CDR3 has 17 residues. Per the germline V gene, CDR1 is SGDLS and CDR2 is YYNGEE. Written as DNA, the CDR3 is TGTGCCAGCAGCGTAAAGGGGACTAGCGAGACCTACAATGAGCAGTTCTTC. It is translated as CASSVKGTSETYNEQFF.